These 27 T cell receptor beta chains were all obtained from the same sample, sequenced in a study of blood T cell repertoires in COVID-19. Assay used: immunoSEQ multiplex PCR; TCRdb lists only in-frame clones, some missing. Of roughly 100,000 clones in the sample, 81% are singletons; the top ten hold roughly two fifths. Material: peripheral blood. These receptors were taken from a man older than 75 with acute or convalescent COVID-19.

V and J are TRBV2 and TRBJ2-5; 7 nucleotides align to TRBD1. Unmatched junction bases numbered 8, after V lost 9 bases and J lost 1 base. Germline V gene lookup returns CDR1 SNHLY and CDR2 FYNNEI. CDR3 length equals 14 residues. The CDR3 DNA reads TGTGCCAGTGACCCGACAGGGAGCCAAGAGACCCAGTACTTC. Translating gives CASDPTGSQETQYF.

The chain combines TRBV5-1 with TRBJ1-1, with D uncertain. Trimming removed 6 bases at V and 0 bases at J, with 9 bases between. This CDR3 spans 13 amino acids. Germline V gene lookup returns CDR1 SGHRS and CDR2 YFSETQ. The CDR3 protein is CASKRELNTEAFF. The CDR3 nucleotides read TGCGCCAGCAAGAGGGAATTGAACACTGAAGCTTTCTTT.

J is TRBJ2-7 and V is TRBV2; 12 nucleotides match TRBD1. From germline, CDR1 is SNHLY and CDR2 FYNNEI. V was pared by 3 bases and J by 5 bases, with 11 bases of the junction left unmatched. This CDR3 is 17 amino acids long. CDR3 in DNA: TGTGCCAGCAGTGAGAACTGGCCGGGACAGGGGGCCCACGAGCAGTACTTC. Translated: CASSENWPGQGAHEQYF.

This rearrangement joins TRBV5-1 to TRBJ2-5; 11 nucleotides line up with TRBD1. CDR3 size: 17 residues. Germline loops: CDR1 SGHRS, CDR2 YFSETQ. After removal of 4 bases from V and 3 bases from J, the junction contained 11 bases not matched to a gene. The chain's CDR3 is CASSPGPGQGAEETQYF. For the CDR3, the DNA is TGCGCCAGCAGCCCCGGACCCGGACAGGGGGCGGAAGAGACCCAGTACTTC.

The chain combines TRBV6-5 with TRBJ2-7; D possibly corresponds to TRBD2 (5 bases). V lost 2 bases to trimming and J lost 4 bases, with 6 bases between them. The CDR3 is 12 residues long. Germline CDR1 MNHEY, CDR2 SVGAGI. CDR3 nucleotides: TGTGCCAGCAGTTACCGAGGGTACGAGCAGTACTTC. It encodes CASSYRGYEQYF.

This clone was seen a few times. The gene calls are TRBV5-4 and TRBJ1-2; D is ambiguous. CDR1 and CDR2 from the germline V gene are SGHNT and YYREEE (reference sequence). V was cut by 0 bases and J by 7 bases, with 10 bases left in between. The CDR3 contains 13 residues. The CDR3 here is CASSLDVEVGYTF. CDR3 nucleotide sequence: TGTGCCAGCAGCTTGGATGTAGAGGTTGGCTACACCTTC.

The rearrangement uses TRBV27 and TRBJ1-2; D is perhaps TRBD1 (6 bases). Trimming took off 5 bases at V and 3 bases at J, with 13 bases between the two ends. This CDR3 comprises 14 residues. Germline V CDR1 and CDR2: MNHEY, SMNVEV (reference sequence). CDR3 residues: CASSPSGDHYGYTF. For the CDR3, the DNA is TGTGCCAGCAGTCCCTCAGGGGATCACTATGGCTACACCTTC.

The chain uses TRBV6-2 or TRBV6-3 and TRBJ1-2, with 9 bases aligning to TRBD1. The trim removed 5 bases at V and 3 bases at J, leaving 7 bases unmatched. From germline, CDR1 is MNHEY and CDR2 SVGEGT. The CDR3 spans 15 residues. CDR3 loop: CASSRDRVSHYGYTF. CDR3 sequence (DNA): TGTGCCAGCAGTCGGGACAGGGTTTCGCACTATGGCTACACCTTC.

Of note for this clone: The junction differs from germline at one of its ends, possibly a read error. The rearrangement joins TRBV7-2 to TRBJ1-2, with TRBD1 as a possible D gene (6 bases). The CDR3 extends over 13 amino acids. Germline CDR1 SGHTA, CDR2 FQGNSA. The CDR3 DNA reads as TGTGCCAGCAGCCCAGACGGGACATATGGCTTCACCTTC. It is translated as CASSPDGTYGFTF.

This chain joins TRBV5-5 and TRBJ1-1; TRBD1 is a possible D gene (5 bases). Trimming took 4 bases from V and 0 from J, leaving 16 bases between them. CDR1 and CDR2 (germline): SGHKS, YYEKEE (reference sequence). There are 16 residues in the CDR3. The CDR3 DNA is TGTGCCAGCAGCCGATACCGACAGCCTATGAACACTGAAGCTTTCTTT. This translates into CASSRYRQPMNTEAFF.

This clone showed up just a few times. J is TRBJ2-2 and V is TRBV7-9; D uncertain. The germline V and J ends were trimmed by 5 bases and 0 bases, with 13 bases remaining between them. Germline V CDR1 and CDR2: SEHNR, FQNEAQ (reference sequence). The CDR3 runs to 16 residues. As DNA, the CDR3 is TGTGCCAGCAGCACAGCCCTTCCCCCGAACACCGGGGAGCTGTTTTTT. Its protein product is CASSTALPPNTGELFF.

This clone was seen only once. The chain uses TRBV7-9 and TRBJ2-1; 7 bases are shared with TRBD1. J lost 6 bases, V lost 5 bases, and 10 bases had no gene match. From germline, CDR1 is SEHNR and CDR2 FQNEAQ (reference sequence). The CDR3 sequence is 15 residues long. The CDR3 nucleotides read TGTGCCAGCAGCCCCGGGACAGCACGGGGCAATGAGCAGTTCTTC. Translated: CASSPGTARGNEQFF.

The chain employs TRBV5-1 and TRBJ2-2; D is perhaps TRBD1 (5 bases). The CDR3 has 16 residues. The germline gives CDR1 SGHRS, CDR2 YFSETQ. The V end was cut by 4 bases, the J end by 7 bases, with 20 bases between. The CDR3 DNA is TGCGCCAGCAGCGGCAACAGGACAAGGTTAAGCGGGGAGCTGTTTTTT. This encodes CASSGNRTRLSGELFF. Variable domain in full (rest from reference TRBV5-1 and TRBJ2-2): KAGVTQTPRYLIKTRGQQVTLSCSPISGHRSVSWYQQTPGQGLQFLFEYFSETQRNKGNFPGRFSGRQFSNSRSEMNVSTLELGDSALYLCASSGNRTRLSGELFFGEGSRLTVL.

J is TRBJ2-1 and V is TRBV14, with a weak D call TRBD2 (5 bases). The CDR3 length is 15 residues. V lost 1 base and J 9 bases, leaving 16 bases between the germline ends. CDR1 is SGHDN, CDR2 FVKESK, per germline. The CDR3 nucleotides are TGTGCCAGCAGCCAAGCGGGATTCCCCTCGGGTGAGCAGTTCTTC. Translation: CASSQAGFPSGEQFF.

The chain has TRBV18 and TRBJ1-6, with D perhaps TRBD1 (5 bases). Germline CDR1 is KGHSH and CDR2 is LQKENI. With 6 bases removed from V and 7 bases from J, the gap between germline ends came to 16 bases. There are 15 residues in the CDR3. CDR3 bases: TGTGCCAGCTCCCTAAATGACAGTGGGAATTCACCCCTCCACTTT. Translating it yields CASSLNDSGNSPLHF.

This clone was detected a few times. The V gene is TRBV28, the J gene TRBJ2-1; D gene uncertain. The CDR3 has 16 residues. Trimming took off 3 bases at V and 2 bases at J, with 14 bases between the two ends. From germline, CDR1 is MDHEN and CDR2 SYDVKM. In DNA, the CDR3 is TGTGCCAGCAGTTTCCCTACTCTAATCGCCTACAATGAGCAGTTCTTC. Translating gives CASSFPTLIAYNEQFF.

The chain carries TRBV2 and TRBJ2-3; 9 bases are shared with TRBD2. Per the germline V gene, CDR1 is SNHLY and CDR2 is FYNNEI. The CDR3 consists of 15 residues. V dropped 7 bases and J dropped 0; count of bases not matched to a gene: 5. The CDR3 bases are TGTGCCAGCAAGTTAACTAGCGGGAGCACAGATACGCAGTATTTT. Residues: CASKLTSGSTDTQYF.

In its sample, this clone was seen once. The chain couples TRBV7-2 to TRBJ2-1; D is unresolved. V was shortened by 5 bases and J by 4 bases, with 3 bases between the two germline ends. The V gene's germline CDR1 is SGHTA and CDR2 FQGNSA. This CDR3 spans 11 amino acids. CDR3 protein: CASSTYNEQFF. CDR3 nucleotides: TGTGCCAGCAGCACATACAATGAGCAGTTCTTC.

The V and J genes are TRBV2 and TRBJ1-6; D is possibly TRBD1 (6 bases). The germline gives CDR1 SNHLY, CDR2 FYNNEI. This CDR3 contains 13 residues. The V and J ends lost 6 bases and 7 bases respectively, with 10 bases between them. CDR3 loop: CASSQQGNSPLHF. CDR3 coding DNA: TGTGCCAGCAGCCAACAGGGCAATTCACCCCTCCACTTT. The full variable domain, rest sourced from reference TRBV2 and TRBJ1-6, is EPEVTQTPSHQVTQMGQEVILRCVPISNHLYFYWYRQILGQKVEFLVSFYNNEISEKSEIFDDQFSVERPDGSNFTLKIRSTKLEDSAMYFCASSQQGNSPLHFGNGTRLTVT.

The CDR3 loop reads CASTLLSGSYNEQFF. The CDR3 coding sequence is TGTGCCAGCACCCTACTTAGCGGCAGCTACAATGAGCAGTTCTTC. The gene calls are TRBV2 and TRBJ2-1; D possibly corresponds to TRBD2 (6 bases). The V and J ends lost 7 bases and 3 bases respectively, with 16 bases between them. CDR3 length equals 15 residues. Germline CDR1 and CDR2: SNHLY and FYNNEI.

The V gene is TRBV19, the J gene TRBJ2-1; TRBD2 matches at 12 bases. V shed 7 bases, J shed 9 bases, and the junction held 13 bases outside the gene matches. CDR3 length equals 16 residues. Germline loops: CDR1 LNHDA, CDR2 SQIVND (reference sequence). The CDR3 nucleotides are TGTGCCAGTACCGGGACTAGCGGGTGGCTTTTGGGTGAGCAGTTCTTC. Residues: CASTGTSGWLLGEQFF.

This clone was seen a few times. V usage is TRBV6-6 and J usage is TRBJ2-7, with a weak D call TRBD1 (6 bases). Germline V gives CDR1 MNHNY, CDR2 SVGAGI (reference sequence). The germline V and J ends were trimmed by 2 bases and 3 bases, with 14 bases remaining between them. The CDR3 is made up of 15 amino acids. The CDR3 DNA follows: TGTGCCAGCAGTTACGGACAGAGATACCACTACGAGCAGTACTTC. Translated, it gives CASSYGQRYHYEQYF.

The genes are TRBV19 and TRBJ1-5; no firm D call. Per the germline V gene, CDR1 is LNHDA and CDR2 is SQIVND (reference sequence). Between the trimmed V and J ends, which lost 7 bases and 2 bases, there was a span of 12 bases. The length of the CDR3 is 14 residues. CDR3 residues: CASTYGQRNQPQHF. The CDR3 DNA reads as TGTGCCAGTACGTATGGGCAACGCAATCAGCCCCAGCATTTT. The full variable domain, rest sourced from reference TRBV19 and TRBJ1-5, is DGGITQSPKYLFRKEGQNVTLSCEQNLNHDAMYWYRQDPGQGLRLIYYSQIVNDFQKGDIAEGYSVSREKKESFPLTVTSAQKNPTAFYLCASTYGQRNQPQHFGDGTRLSIL.

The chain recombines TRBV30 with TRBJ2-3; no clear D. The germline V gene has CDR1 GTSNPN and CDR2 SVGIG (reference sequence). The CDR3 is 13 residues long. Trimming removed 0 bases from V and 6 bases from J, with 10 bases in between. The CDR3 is CAWSVNRVDTQYF. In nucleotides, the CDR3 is TGTGCCTGGAGTGTGAACCGGGTGGATACGCAGTATTTT.

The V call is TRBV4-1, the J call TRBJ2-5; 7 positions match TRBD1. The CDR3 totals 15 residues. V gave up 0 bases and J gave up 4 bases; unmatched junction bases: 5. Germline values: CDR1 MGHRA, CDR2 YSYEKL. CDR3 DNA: TGCGCCAGCAGCCAAGATCCGGGACAGAGAGAGACCCAGTACTTC. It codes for CASSQDPGQRETQYF.

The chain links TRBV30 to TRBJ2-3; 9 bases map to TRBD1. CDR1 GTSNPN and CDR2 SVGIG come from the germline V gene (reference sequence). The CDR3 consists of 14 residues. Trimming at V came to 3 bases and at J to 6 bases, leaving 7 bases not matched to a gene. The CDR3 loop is CAWRDFTGGDTQYF. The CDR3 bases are TGTGCCTGGAGGGATTTTACAGGGGGCGATACGCAGTATTTT.

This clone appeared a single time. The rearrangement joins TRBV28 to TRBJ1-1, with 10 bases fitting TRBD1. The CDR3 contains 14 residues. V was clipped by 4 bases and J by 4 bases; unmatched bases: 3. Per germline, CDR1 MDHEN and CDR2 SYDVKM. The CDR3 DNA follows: TGTGCCAGCAGTTCGACAGGGGGCATCACTGAAGCTTTCTTT. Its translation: CASSSTGGITEAFF. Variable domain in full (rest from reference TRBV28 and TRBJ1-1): DVKVTQSSRYLVKRTGEKVFLECVQDMDHENMFWYRQDPGLGLRLIYFSYDVKMKEKGDIPEGYSVSREKKERFSLILESASTNQTSMYLCASSSTGGITEAFFGQGTRLTVV.